The clone carrying this T cell receptor (beta chain) was counted between two and nine times. This entry belongs to a study of blood T cell repertoires in COVID-19. Study at large: PBMCs, B-cell-depleted T cells, or T cells were the source of the cDNA or gDNA that made up the material.

Source study methods: Reference gene primer amplification in the assay estimated nucleated cell counts. Here immunoSEQ multiplex PCR was the method, and the copy in TCRdb shows in-frame clones only, minus some. V and J calls and clone size are given by that table; D and trimming were obtained from the DNA. The top ten hold 5.1% of the sample, which has some 48,000 clones, approximately 90% seen once. With 4 bases removed from V and 6 bases from J, the gap between germline ends came to 9 bases. Germline values: CDR1 LGHNA, CDR2 YSLEER. The CDR3 is 13 amino acids. V and J are TRBV4-3 and TRBJ2-2; D perhaps matches TRBD2 (6 bases). The receptor was derived from a man in his 70s with acute or convalescent COVID-19. The specimen sequenced was peripheral blood. CDR3 nucleotide sequence: TGCGCCAGCAGCCTCAGGGAGGCCGGGGAGCTGTTTTTT. Translation gives CASSLREAGELFF.